These T cell receptor beta chains were read from a single sample in a study of cytomegalovirus exposure and HLA in healthy donors. The assay was immunoSEQ multiplex PCR, and TCRdb's table has in-frame clones only and misses some. This sample contains 200,000 to 250,000 clones. The sample was PBMCs. The receptors derive from a girl aged 2-10 years in good health and CMV-seropositive. Each CDR3 is given with its conserved first and last residue. The D gene is left open where the match is weak.

v_gene: TRBV21-1; d_gene: .; j_gene: TRBJ2-2; CDR3aa: CASSKVIRFAGGNTGELFF; CDR3nt: .
v_gene: TRBV7-3; d_gene: TRBD1; j_gene: TRBJ2-1; CDR3aa: CASSPTSGGSVNEQFF; CDR3nt: TGTGCCAGCAGCCCGACCTCAGGGGGTTCGGTCAATGAGCAGTTCTTC
v_gene: TRBV19; d_gene: .; j_gene: TRBJ2-3; CDR3aa: CATSRGGSDTQYF; CDR3nt: TGTGCCACCAGCAGGGGAGGGTCAGATACGCAGTATTTT
v_gene: TRBV4-1; d_gene: .; j_gene: TRBJ2-3; CDR3aa: CASSQAVSTDTQYF; CDR3nt: TGCGCCAGCAGCCAAGCGGTAAGCACAGATACGCAGTATTTT
v_gene: TRBV6-5; d_gene: .; j_gene: TRBJ2-5; CDR3aa: CASSYKSEFQAETQYF; CDR3nt: TGTGCCAGCAGTTACAAATCGGAATTTCAGGCGGAGACCCAGTACTTC
v_gene: TRBV10-3; d_gene: .; j_gene: TRBJ1-5; CDR3aa: CAISDREAQPQHF; CDR3nt: TGTGCCATCAGTGACAGGGAGGCACAGCCCCAGCATTTT
v_gene: TRBV15; d_gene: TRBD1; j_gene: TRBJ1-2; CDR3aa: CATGGTGYGYTF; CDR3nt: TGTGCAACCGGCGGGACAGGCTATGGCTACACCTTC
v_gene: TRBV25-1; d_gene: TRBD2; j_gene: TRBJ2-7; CDR3aa: CATSLAGGSYEQYF; CDR3nt: TGTGCCACCAGTTTAGCGGGCGGGTCCTACGAGCAGTACTTC
v_gene: TRBV7-2; d_gene: .; j_gene: TRBJ2-1; CDR3aa: CASSPWGGPYNEQFF; CDR3nt: TGTGCCAGCAGCCCATGGGGCGGTCCCTACAATGAGCAGTTCTTC
v_gene: TRBV5-6; d_gene: .; j_gene: TRBJ2-7; CDR3aa: CASSLGARDEQYF; CDR3nt: TGTGCCAGCAGCTTGGGTGCAAGAGACGAGCAGTACTTC
v_gene: TRBV29-1; d_gene: .; j_gene: TRBJ2-7; CDR3aa: CSVETPFLHSIYEQYF; CDR3nt: TGCAGCGTTGAGACTCCATTCCTCCATTCTATATACGAGCAGTACTTC
v_gene: TRBV29-1; d_gene: TRBD1; j_gene: TRBJ1-5; CDR3aa: CSVGTGSSNQPQHF; CDR3nt: TGCAGCGTGGGGACAGGGAGCAGCAATCAGCCCCAGCATTTT
v_gene: TRBV11-2; d_gene: TRBD1; j_gene: TRBJ1-1; CDR3aa: CASRDRVKTEAFF; CDR3nt: TGTGCCAGCAGGGACAGGGTGAAGACTGAAGCTTTCTTT
v_gene: TRBV2; d_gene: .; j_gene: TRBJ1-6; CDR3aa: CASSERSPLHF; CDR3nt: TGTGCCAGCAGTGAACGTTCACCCCTCCACTTT
v_gene: TRBV28; d_gene: .; j_gene: TRBJ1-5; CDR3aa: CASSFGRGVRYQPQHF; CDR3nt: TGTGCCAGCAGTTTTGGGCGGGGGGTCCGGTATCAGCCCCAGCATTTT
v_gene: TRBV9; d_gene: TRBD1; j_gene: TRBJ2-1; CDR3aa: CASSVEGTGTVKYEQFF; CDR3nt: TGTGCCAGCAGCGTAGAAGGGACAGGGACGGTCAAGTATGAGCAGTTCTTC
v_gene: TRBV28; d_gene: TRBD1; j_gene: TRBJ1-2; CDR3aa: CASSPGGGYGYTF; CDR3nt: TGTGCCAGCAGTCCAGGGGGAGGCTATGGCTACACCTTC
v_gene: TRBV11-2; d_gene: .; j_gene: TRBJ2-1; CDR3aa: CASTLTVPSEYNEQFF; CDR3nt: TGTGCCAGCACCCTAACTGTCCCTAGTGAGTACAATGAGCAGTTCTTC
v_gene: TRBV27; d_gene: TRBD1; j_gene: TRBJ2-2; CDR3aa: CASREWTGGGTGELFF; CDR3nt: TGTGCCAGCAGGGAGTGGACAGGGGGAGGTACCGGGGAGCTGTTTTTT
v_gene: TRBV25-1; d_gene: .; j_gene: TRBJ1-1; CDR3aa: CASSDPGLPSTEAFF; CDR3nt: TGTGCCAGCAGTGATCCGGGTCTCCCTAGCACTGAAGCTTTCTTT
v_gene: TRBV10-3; d_gene: .; j_gene: TRBJ2-7; CDR3aa: CAITSAYEQYF; CDR3nt: TGTGCCATCACTTCTGCCTACGAGCAGTACTTC
v_gene: TRBV4-2; d_gene: .; j_gene: TRBJ1-2; CDR3aa: CASSLPGYGYTF; CDR3nt: TGTGCCAGCAGCCTTCCGGGGTATGGCTACACCTTC
v_gene: TRBV7-2; d_gene: .; j_gene: TRBJ1-2; CDR3aa: CASSSGWYGYTF; CDR3nt: TGTGCCAGCAGCTCGGGTTGGTATGGCTACACCTTC
v_gene: TRBV28; d_gene: TRBD1; j_gene: TRBJ1-1; CDR3aa: CASSLGQGFTEAFF; CDR3nt: TGTGCCAGCAGTCTGGGACAGGGATTCACTGAAGCTTTCTTT